Reported below is one T cell receptor (beta chain). CDR1 is MNHEY, CDR2 SVGAGI, per germline. The CDR3 sequence is 14 residues long. Trimming removed 5 bases at V and 7 bases at J, with 15 bases between. This specimen comes from a study of shared clonotypes between healthy human individuals. The table came from immunoSEQ multiplex PCR; TCRdb's copy has only in-frame clones and leaves some out. The sample lists more than 1.2 million clones; approximately 98.5% were seen once. Recent acute infections and vaccinations were absent in the healthy HIV-negative adult donors. Splitting of CD4+ cells produced CD45RA+ naive and CD45RA-negative memory subsets.

What was sequenced was naive CD4+ T cells sorted from blood. Subset indicated: CD45RA+ positively selected. The TCR sequence derives from a man aged 25 to 40 in good health. The chain is built from TRBV6-5 and TRBJ2-4; TRBD1 might be the D (6 bases). The CDR3 sequence: CASSPGQGRNIQYF. The CDR3 bases are TGTGCCAGCAGTCCCGGGCAGGGGCGGAACATTCAGTACTTC.